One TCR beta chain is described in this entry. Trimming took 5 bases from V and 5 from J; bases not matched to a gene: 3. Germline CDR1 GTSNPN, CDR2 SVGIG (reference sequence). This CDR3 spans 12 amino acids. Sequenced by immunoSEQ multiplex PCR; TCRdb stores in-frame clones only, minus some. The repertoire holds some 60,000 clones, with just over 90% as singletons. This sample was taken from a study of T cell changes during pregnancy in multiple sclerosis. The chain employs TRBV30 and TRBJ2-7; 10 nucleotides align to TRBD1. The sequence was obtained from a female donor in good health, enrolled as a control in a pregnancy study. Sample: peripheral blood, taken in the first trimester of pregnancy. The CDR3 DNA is TGTGCCTGGCTGACAGGGGGCGACGAGCAGTACTTC. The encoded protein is CAWLTGGDEQYF.